This TCR beta chain originates from a study of cytomegalovirus exposure and HLA in healthy donors. Findings and limits, study-wide: Presence/absence analyses supposed approximately even sequencing depth among donors. An analysis was carried out at a later point. It showed that HLA-associated TCR beta chains were more clonally expanded than equally common non-associated chains.

Comment on this clone: The antigen remains unidentified.

Vbeta (60) and Jbeta (13) primers were used in the PCR. The method was immunoSEQ multiplex PCR; TCRdb's version includes in-frame clones alone and lacks a portion of them. The sample includes about 170,000 clones, about 72% seen only once; the top ten take 2% to 2.5%. V shed 4 bases and J 3 bases; nucleotides not matched to a gene: 9. The V gene's germline CDR1 is SGHDT and CDR2 YYEEEE. CDR3 length equals 16 residues. The clonotype was recovered from a human donor in good health. V is TRBV5-6 and J is TRBJ1-5; TRBD1 aligns across 8 bases. The sample taken for sequencing was PBMCs. The CDR3 reads CASSPTGTGSNQPQHF. CDR3 in DNA: TGTGCCAGCAGCCCGACCGGGACAGGTTCCAATCAGCCCCAGCATTTT.